The clone carrying this T cell receptor (beta chain) has a handful of counts. Its antigen is undetermined. MiXCR, applied by TCRdb to the 5' RACE reads, yields one record per CDR3 protein. The sample yields hundreds of thousands of distinct CDR3 sequences, around 11% seen once. This entry is derived from a study of CD8 T cells in ankylosing spondylitis. Study-level results: Reactive arthritis synovial fluid and blood were previously reported to contain some motif variants. One TCR beta motif, made up of roughly eight highly homologous variants, appeared characteristic of ankylosing spondylitis blood.

V dropped 3 bases and J dropped 2 bases, with 17 bases sitting between them. This CDR3 is built from 16 residues. The germline gives CDR1 DFQATT, CDR2 SNEGSKA (reference sequence). The specimen sequenced was blood, either unsorted or a sorted T cell fraction (not recorded which). The TCR comes from a male donor with ankylosing spondylitis. V is TRBV20-1 and J is TRBJ1-3; D might be TRBD1 (5 bases). The CDR3, as DNA: TGCAGTGCTAGCCGGGGCCCTGGGTCCACTGGAAACACCATATATTTT. Amino acid sequence: CSASRGPGSTGNTIYF.